Shown below are 5 T cell receptor beta chains from a single sample sequenced in a study of blood T cell repertoires in COVID-19. Repertoires were generated with immunoSEQ multiplex PCR, while TCRdb's copy carries only in-frame clones and drops some. The top ten clones hold around 6.3% of a sample with 150,000 or so clones, over 70% of them seen once. Sequencing was performed on peripheral blood. The receptors stem from a man at least 80 years old with acute or convalescent COVID-19.

The chain recombines TRBV9 with TRBJ2-2; TRBD1 agrees at 7 bases. The germline gives CDR1 SGDLS, CDR2 YYNGEE. V shed 4 bases and J 3 bases; nucleotides not matched to a gene: 6. The CDR3 is made up of 15 amino acids. The CDR3 DNA reads as TGTGCCAGCAGCACGGGACAGCGTCACACCGGGGAGCTGTTTTTT. It specifies CASSTGQRHTGELFF.

The chain joins TRBV3-1 (or the pseudogene TRBV3-2) to TRBJ2-3, with 13 bases identical to TRBD2. With V trimmed by 1 base and J by 8 bases, 0 bases remained unmatched. The length of the CDR3 is 14 residues. Germline loops: CDR1 LGHDT, CDR2 YNNKEL (reference sequence). The CDR3 spells CASSQGTSGSTQYF. In nucleotides, the CDR3 is TGTGCCAGCAGCCAAGGGACTAGCGGGAGTACGCAGTATTTT.

J is TRBJ2-3 and V is TRBV21-1; TRBD2 is taken as the D call from the table, unchecked against the DNA. TRBV21-1 is noted as a pseudogene. The CDR3 contains 17 residues. Here the CDR3 DNA reads TGTGCCAGCAGCAATAATCCTAGCGGGGGGGCGTCAGATACGCAGTATTTT. This codes for CASSNNPSGGASDTQYF.

This clone has a handful of counts. This chain uses TRBV6-5 with TRBJ1-2; a weak D match, TRBD1 (6 bases). The V and J ends lost 5 bases and 2 bases respectively, with 12 bases between them. Germline loops: CDR1 MNHEY, CDR2 SVGAGI. The CDR3 consists of 14 residues. The CDR3 loop reads CASSPGQTNYGYTF. For the CDR3, the DNA is TGTGCCAGCAGTCCGGGACAAACAAACTATGGCTACACCTTC.

About this clone itself: The junction and the germline gene differ at one end; a read error may be behind it. The rearrangement joins TRBV28 to TRBJ2-5, with 7 positions matching TRBD2. CDR1 MDHEN and CDR2 SYDVKM come from the germline V gene. CDR3 length: 12 amino acids. Here the CDR3 reads CASSLAGRGVNF. CDR3 nucleotide sequence: TGTGCCAGCAGTTTGGCGGGACGGGGGGTCAACTTC.